The following is a T cell receptor (beta chain) sequence with its context. The antigen it recognizes is unknown. Base qualities are not provided; no much larger clone lies one nucleotide away. This entry belongs to a study of T cells in tumors after PD-1 blockade (dated by TCRdb to about 2019). Notes on the research overall: Prior checkpoint blockade, systemic immunosuppressant use, and recent radiotherapy or other anti-cancer therapy within 4 weeks were grounds for patient exclusion. On average, peripheral blood samples had more than 90,000 TCR templates (range roughly 24,000-280,000) and 35,000 to 45,000 unique clonotypes. Treatment consisted of either cemiplimab 350 mg every 2 weeks or pembrolizumab 200 mg every 3 weeks. Ongoing daily vismodegib 150 mg was also given to a subset of patients during anti-PD-1 treatment. Paired single-cell RNA and TCR sequencing was done in the study on site-matched tumors from patients with BCC or SCC, both before and after anti-PD-1 therapy. Bulk TCR sequencing was performed on 9 to 11 peripheral blood samples from a handful of patients to compare blood and tumor clonotypes. RECIST version 1.1 was used to evaluate clinical response.

The immunoSEQ platform was used to carry out deep TCRbeta sequencing. Per the source publication's procedure: Only productive rearrangements were exported from the immunoSEQ Analyzer for downstream analysis. Bulk TCRbeta clonotypes were assigned T cell phenotypes by matching to single-cell RNA+TCR-seq clones sharing the same TCRbeta sequence. Clone enrichment in tumor was calculated as tumor frequency divided by PBMC frequency from bulk TCR sequencing. TCRs were sorted with GLIPH into specificity groups, meaning clusters of distinct TCRs that share CDR3 motifs and likely recognize common antigens. TCRdb mirrors the immuneACCESS table, restricted to in-frame sequences. Some clones are absent from its copies; in checked studies, under half trace to an unresolved V gene, and the reason for the others is unknown. V and J calls and clone size are copied from that table; D and trimming were computed from the DNA. Here the sample has about 47,000 clones; roughly 79% occur a single time. The ten largest clonotypes hold approximately 15% of the sample.

The paper as a whole reports these results and caveats: Where the novel T cell clones came from was not identified, and possible sources could include lymphoid organs or rare unexpanded clones inside the tumor or in the tumor periphery. Roughly 38% of TCR clonotypes from the tumor were detected in blood, and certain novel exhausted tumor clones were present in blood collected before treatment, which suggests recruitment from the periphery.

The time point label, read with the paper, signifies: before anti-PD-1 therapy. For bulk TCRbeta sequencing, genomic DNA was extracted from tumor biopsies or peripheral blood, and input amounts ranged from roughly 616 ng to 6,004 ng. All patients had histologically proven advanced or metastatic basal or squamous cell carcinoma and were poor candidates for surgical resection. The basal cell carcinoma cohort was made up of some ten patients, and bulk tumor TCR sequencing was performed for 8 of these patients. The material was PBMCs, obtained before anti-PD-1 treatment. The origin of this receptor is a human donor with basal cell carcinoma.

CDR3 region: CASSIDMGISYNEQFF. DNA sequence: TGTGCCAGTAGTATAGATATGGGAATTTCTTACAATGAGCAGTTCTTC. The chain uses TRBV19 and TRBJ2-1; no D gene is confidently identified. The trim is 0 bases for V and 4 bases for J, with a gap of 13 bases between the germline ends. The CDR3 runs 16 residues from the cysteine to the phenylalanine. Just CDR3 DNA is preserved here, 48 bases in frame from base 1. Taken from the germline V gene (reference sequence), the CDR1 and CDR2 loops are LNHDA and SQIVND.